The 25 T cell receptor beta chains given below trace back to one sample, sequenced in a study of blood T cell repertoires in COVID-19. Profiling relied on immunoSEQ multiplex PCR, and the TCRdb table lists in-frame clones only, not all of them. The table records hundreds of thousands of clones, around 87% of them present only once. Sample: peripheral blood. Source of these receptors: a woman aged 35 to 49 who had recovered from COVID-19.

This clone was counted once. This chain's CDR3 is CASSGTSGGATGELFF. The CDR3 bases are TGCGCCAGCAGCGGTACTAGCGGGGGGGCCACCGGGGAGCTGTTTTTT. The rearrangement uses TRBV5-1 and TRBJ2-2; 13 positions match TRBD2. The trim removed 4 bases at V and 4 bases at J, leaving 4 bases unmatched. Germline lookup yields CDR1 SGHRS and CDR2 YFSETQ. The CDR3 spans 16 residues.

This clone appeared a single time. The chain joins TRBV11-2 to TRBJ1-1; D is uncertain. Trimming left V 1 base short and J 7 bases short, with 7 bases between. The CDR3 loop spans 12 amino acids. CDR1 and CDR2 (germline): SGHAT, FQNNGV. In DNA form, the CDR3 reads TGTGCCAGCAGCTTAGTGCGGGGTGAAGCTTTCTTT. Protein: CASSLVRGEAFF. The variable domain in full, completed from reference TRBV11-2 and TRBJ1-1, reads EAGVAQSPRYKIIEKRQSVAFWCNPISGHATLYWYQQILGQGPKLLIQFQNNGVVDDSQLPKDRFSAERLKGVDSTLKIQPAKLEDSAVYLCASSLVRGEAFFGQGTRLTVV.

This rearrangement joins TRBV9 to TRBJ2-6, with D unresolved. V was pared by 2 bases and J by 9 bases, with 9 bases between. Germline V lookup: CDR1 SGDLS, CDR2 YYNGEE. The CDR3 covers 13 residues. DNA of the CDR3: TGTGCCAGCAGCGTGACATCTCACAACGTCCTGACTTTC. It is translated as CASSVTSHNVLTF.

The chain is built from TRBV10-3 and TRBJ2-7; TRBD2 agrees at 13 bases. With V trimmed by 4 bases and J by 4 bases, 1 base remained unmatched. The CDR3 is 14 residues long. Germline lookup yields CDR1 ENHRY and CDR2 SYGVKD. As DNA, the CDR3 is TGTGCCATCAGTGTGACTAGCGGGGGGTACGAGCAGTACTTC. This codes for CAISVTSGGYEQYF.

The chain carries TRBV30 and TRBJ1-1; D gene unclear. CDR1 and CDR2 from the germline V gene are GTSNPN and SVGIG (reference sequence). The CDR3 has 13 residues. Trimming removed 1 base from V and 5 bases from J, with 11 bases in between. Here the CDR3 reads CAWSAVFSTEAFF. The CDR3 DNA is TGTGCCTGGAGTGCAGTGTTTTCGACTGAAGCTTTCTTT.

This clone was seen only a few times. The V gene is TRBV5-8, the J gene TRBJ2-5; 7 bases agree with TRBD1. Germline CDR1 reads SGHTS; CDR2 reads YDEGEE. The CDR3 contains 13 residues. The V gene end was trimmed by 5 bases and the J gene end by 2 bases; junction bases not matched to a gene: 3. The CDR3: CASRRTGQETQYF. The CDR3 nucleotides are TGTGCCAGCAGACGGACAGGACAAGAGACCCAGTACTTC.

J is TRBJ1-6 and V is TRBV9, with no clear D. The CDR3 runs 17 residues. Trimming removed 3 bases at V and 0 bases at J, with 13 bases between. The germline V gene encodes CDR1 SGDLS and CDR2 YYNGEE. The CDR3: CASSEYKRSSYNSPLHF. CDR3 sequence (DNA): TGTGCCAGCAGCGAGTACAAGCGGAGCTCCTATAATTCACCCCTCCACTTT.

The chain combines TRBV4-1 with TRBJ1-4; TRBD1 is a possible D gene (6 bases). Germline-derived CDR1 and CDR2 are MGHRA and YSYEKL. V gave up 1 base and J gave up 8 bases, with 17 bases separating them. The length of the CDR3 is 16 residues. CDR3 loop: CASSQGIGGPGEKLFF. For the CDR3, the DNA is TGCGCCAGCAGCCAAGGGATAGGGGGTCCGGGAGAAAAACTGTTTTTT.

The J gene is TRBJ1-6, the V gene TRBV30; 9 positions match TRBD1. The CDR3 loop spans 19 amino acids. The V and J ends lost 6 bases and 0 bases, in that order; junction bases with no gene match: 15. Per germline, CDR1 GTSNPN and CDR2 SVGIG (reference sequence). CDR3 residues: CACHPPGQGTLSYNSPLHF. The DNA for the CDR3 is TGTGCCTGTCATCCTCCGGGACAGGGAACCCTCTCCTATAATTCACCCCTCCACTTT.

The rearrangement joins TRBV29-1 to TRBJ1-1, with D perhaps TRBD1 (5 bases). Germline V gene data show CDR1 as SQVTM and CDR2 as ANQGSEA. V lost 4 bases, J lost 3 bases, and 9 bases lay in between. The CDR3 has 12 amino acids. The CDR3 bases are TGCAGCGTTGGCGGGGCGGACACTGAAGCTTTCTTT. Protein sequence: CSVGGADTEAFF.

The rearrangement uses TRBV5-4 and TRBJ1-2; 8 bases line up with TRBD1. The CDR3 consists of 19 residues. The ends lost 3 bases at V and 6 bases at J; junction bases unmatched: 22. From germline, CDR1 is SGHNT and CDR2 YYREEE (reference sequence). CDR3 sequence: CASSSPSGRWTGSGNGYTF. CDR3 bases: TGTGCCAGCAGCTCCCCGTCGGGTCGCTGGACAGGGTCGGGGAATGGCTACACCTTC.

This chain connects TRBV5-1 to TRBJ2-1; a possible D gene is TRBD2 (5 bases). V lost 2 bases and J lost 0, with 9 bases in between. This CDR3 is 15 amino acids long. Germline CDR1 SGHRS, CDR2 YFSETQ. DNA for the CDR3: TGCGCCAGCAGCTTACTAGTGGGCTCCTACAATGAGCAGTTCTTC. It is translated as CASSLLVGSYNEQFF.

This chain connects TRBV3-1 (or the pseudogene TRBV3-2) to TRBJ1-2, with TRBD1 as a possible D gene (6 bases). The germline V gene has CDR1 LGHDT and CDR2 YNNKEL (reference sequence). This CDR3 is 14 amino acids long. The V gene lost 4 bases and the J gene lost 7 bases, with 16 bases spanning the gap. The CDR3 sequence is CASSPAYRDIGYTF. Here the CDR3 DNA reads TGTGCCAGCAGCCCGGCATACCGGGACATTGGCTACACCTTC.

The chain carries TRBV6-5 and TRBJ1-1; 7 bases are a match to TRBD1. CDR1 and CDR2 from the germline V gene are MNHEY and SVGAGI. V trimming: 6 bases; J trimming: 1 base; junction bases outside the gene matches: 2. This CDR3 comprises 13 residues. Here the CDR3 reads CASSPGGNTEAFF. In DNA form, the CDR3 reads TGTGCCAGCAGCCCAGGGGGGAACACTGAAGCTTTCTTT.

The J gene is TRBJ1-3, the V gene TRBV19; D may be TRBD1 (5 bases). The V end was cut by 3 bases, the J end by 0 bases, with 12 bases between. This CDR3 has 16 amino acids. Germline V lookup: CDR1 LNHDA, CDR2 SQIVND (reference sequence). CDR3: CASSITGASSGNTIYF. CDR3 coding DNA: TGTGCCAGTAGTATTACAGGCGCAAGCTCTGGAAACACCATATATTTT. Looking up the rest from reference TRBV19 and TRBJ1-3 gives the full variable domain: DGGITQSPKYLFRKEGQNVTLSCEQNLNHDAMYWYRQDPGQGLRLIYYSQIVNDFQKGDIAEGYSVSREKKESFPLTVTSAQKNPTAFYLCASSITGASSGNTIYFGEGSWLTVV.

This clone showed up just once. The CDR3: CASSLVSRDTEAFF. Here the CDR3 DNA reads TGTGCCAGCAGCTTGGTTTCCAGGGACACTGAAGCTTTCTTT. The chain uses TRBV5-6 and TRBJ1-1; D may be TRBD1 (5 bases). With 0 bases removed from V and 3 bases from J, the gap between germline ends came to 9 bases. The germline V gene has CDR1 SGHDT and CDR2 YYEEEE. The CDR3 covers 14 residues. Combining the CDR3 with reference TRBV5-6 and TRBJ1-1 gives the whole variable domain DAGVTQSPTHLIKTRGQQVTLRCSPKSGHDTVSWYQQALGQGPQFIFQYYEEEERQRGNFPDRFSGHQFPNYSSELNVNALLLGDSALYLCASSLVSRDTEAFFGQGTRLTVV.

The chain recombines TRBV27 with TRBJ2-1; 11 bases match TRBD2. Germline loops: CDR1 MNHEY, CDR2 SMNVEV (reference sequence). CDR3 length: 13 amino acids. The J segment lost 13 bases and the V segment lost 5 bases, leaving 7 bases of the junction unmatched. The CDR3 reads CASSLAGGASQFF. CDR3 nucleotide sequence: TGTGCCAGCAGTCTAGCGGGGGGCGCATCTCAGTTCTTC.

The chain carries TRBV9 and TRBJ2-7; TRBD2 might be the D (7 bases). The length of the CDR3 is 13 residues. The germline V gene has CDR1 SGDLS and CDR2 YYNGEE. V dropped 4 bases and J dropped 6 bases, with 14 bases sitting between them. For the CDR3, the DNA is TGTGCCAGCAGCCGGGGGGCGTCGGGCGAGCAGTACTTC. This encodes CASSRGASGEQYF.

The gene calls are TRBV29-1 and TRBJ1-1; unclear D gene. This CDR3 region has 10 residues. Germline V gives CDR1 SQVTM, CDR2 ANQGSEA. V was pared by 7 bases and J by 5 bases, with 8 bases between. CDR3 region: CSALRTEAFF. CDR3 DNA: TGCAGCGCCCTAAGAACTGAAGCTTTCTTT.

This sequence joins TRBV5-1 and TRBJ2-5; 7 bases are a match to TRBD2. The germline CDR1 and CDR2 sequences are SGHRS and YFSETQ. The CDR3 covers 15 residues. Trimming at V came to 2 bases and at J to 5 bases, leaving 9 bases not matched to a gene. CDR3 sequence: CASSFERGPPETQYF. CDR3 nucleotide sequence: TGCGCCAGCAGCTTCGAGCGGGGTCCCCCGGAGACCCAGTACTTC.

This rearrangement joins TRBV7-2 to TRBJ2-1; 8 bases map to TRBD2. The V gene end was trimmed by 1 base and the J gene end by 7 bases; junction bases not matched to a gene: 6. The CDR3 is 15 amino acids. Germline assignment: CDR1 SGHTA and CDR2 FQGNSA. CDR3 sequence (DNA): TGTGCCAGCAGCTTAGACAGCGGGGGTTGGAATGAGCAGTTCTTC. Encoded protein: CASSLDSGGWNEQFF.

The chain links TRBV6-1 to TRBJ2-7; D gene ambiguous. This CDR3 has 15 amino acids. Trimming left V 4 bases short and J 0 bases short, with 13 bases between. Germline V gene data show CDR1 as MNHNS and CDR2 as SASEGT. CDR3 residues: CASSGAQALSYEQYF. The CDR3 coding sequence is TGTGCCAGCAGTGGAGCTCAAGCCCTCTCCTACGAGCAGTACTTC.

The chain carries TRBV19 and TRBJ1-1, with unresolved D. CDR1 and CDR2 (germline): LNHDA, SQIVND (reference sequence). The CDR3 is 14 amino acids. V was pared by 6 bases and J by 0 bases, with 11 bases between. For the CDR3, the DNA is TGTGCCAGTAGCTCTGGAGCTATGAACACTGAAGCTTTCTTT. Its translation: CASSSGAMNTEAFF.

The V gene is TRBV11-2, the J gene TRBJ1-4; TRBD1 matches at 9 bases. Germline CDR1 is SGHAT and CDR2 is FQNNGV. The CDR3 is made up of 17 amino acids. J was trimmed by 6 bases and V by 5 bases; bases with no gene match: 13. The CDR3 protein is CASSPNPPGTGYEKLFF. The CDR3 nucleotides are TGTGCCAGCAGCCCGAACCCCCCCGGGACAGGGTATGAAAAACTGTTTTTT.

The chain is built from TRBV6-5 and TRBJ2-3; 7 nucleotides line up with TRBD1. Trimming removed 6 bases from V and 4 bases from J; junction bases left unmatched: 7. The CDR3 runs to 14 residues. Germline lookup yields CDR1 MNHEY and CDR2 SVGAGI. CDR3 in DNA: TGTGCCAGCAGACTGACAGGGTTTGCAGATACGCAGTATTTT. Protein: CASRLTGFADTQYF.